Below are 9 T cell receptor beta chains sequenced from a single sample in a study of blood T cell repertoires in COVID-19. Assay: immunoSEQ multiplex PCR; the TCRdb copy retains only in-frame clones and omits some. Among under 250,000 clones listed, approximately 90% were seen once. Sequencing was performed on peripheral blood. The receptors stem from a man aged 45 to 65 with COVID-19, enrolled during active disease.

The rearrangement links TRBV9 to TRBJ2-3, with 10 bases lining up with TRBD2. The CDR3 is 16 amino acids. Looked up from germline, CDR1 is SGDLS and CDR2 is YYNGEE. Trimming at V came to 1 base and at J to 2 bases, leaving 4 bases not matched to a gene. The CDR3 sequence is CASSVSLAGDTDTQYF. CDR3 coding DNA: TGTGCCAGCAGCGTATCCCTAGCGGGGGACACAGATACGCAGTATTTT.

The chain uses TRBV27 and TRBJ2-1; TRBD2 is a possible D gene (5 bases). CDR3 length: 15 residues. The germline V and J ends were trimmed by 1 base and 7 bases, with 14 bases remaining between them. The V gene's germline CDR1 is MNHEY and CDR2 SMNVEV (reference sequence). CDR3 sequence reads: CASSLFPGSGNEQFF. The DNA for the CDR3 is TGTGCCAGCAGTTTATTCCCGGGGTCGGGTAATGAGCAGTTCTTC.

This chain joins TRBV27 and TRBJ2-5, with a tentative D call TRBD2 (6 bases). V lost 4 bases to trimming and J lost 5 bases, with 11 bases between them. The V gene's germline CDR1 is MNHEY and CDR2 SMNVEV (reference sequence). CDR3 size: 13 residues. The CDR3 spells CASSSSGRETQYF. The DNA of the CDR3 is TGTGCCAGCAGTTCATCGGGGAGGGAGACCCAGTACTTC.

This clone was seen just once. The gene calls are TRBV5-6 and TRBJ2-5; the match to TRBD2 covers 9 bases. With 0 bases clipped from V and 2 bases from J, the junction kept 8 bases outside the gene matches. The CDR3 spans 17 residues. CDR1 and CDR2 (germline): SGHDT, YYEEEE. The CDR3, as DNA: TGTGCCAGCAGCTTGGGTCTAGCGGGAATCCTGCAAGAGACCCAGTACTTC. Amino acid sequence: CASSLGLAGILQETQYF.

The rearrangement uses TRBV5-4 and TRBJ1-5; 10 positions agree with TRBD1. Unmatched junction bases numbered 5, after V lost 3 bases and J lost 5 bases. This CDR3 is 15 amino acids long. CDR1 is SGHNT and CDR2 is YYREEE in the germline V gene (reference sequence). The CDR3 is CASSSGQGMDQPQHF. The CDR3 DNA sequence: TGTGCCAGCAGCTCGGGACAGGGGATGGATCAGCCCCAGCATTTT.

This chain uses TRBV7-3 with TRBJ2-3, with TRBD2 identical over 7 bases. Trimming cost V 5 bases and J 6 bases; bases outside gene matches: 11. There are 15 residues in the CDR3. From germline, CDR1 is SGHTA and CDR2 FQGTGA. The CDR3 DNA is TGTGCCAGCAGCCTATGGGGTACTAGCGCGGATACGCAGTATTTT. It is translated as CASSLWGTSADTQYF.

The V gene is TRBV3-1 (or the pseudogene TRBV3-2), the J gene TRBJ2-7; TRBD1 aligns across 12 bases. The ends lost 4 bases at V and 6 bases at J; junction bases unmatched: 4. The length of the CDR3 is 14 residues. CDR1 and CDR2 from the germline V gene are LGHDT and YNNKEL (reference sequence). DNA of the CDR3: TGTGCCAGCAGCCTCCGGGACAGGGGGCCCGAGCAGTACTTC. Its protein is CASSLRDRGPEQYF.

V and J are TRBV15 and TRBJ1-4; TRBD1 is a possible D gene (6 bases). V was shortened by 0 bases and J by 6 bases, with 14 bases between the two germline ends. The CDR3 has 16 residues. Germline lookup yields CDR1 LNHNV and CDR2 YYDKDF (reference sequence). CDR3 protein: CATSRDGNRVDEKLFF. The CDR3 DNA follows: TGTGCCACCAGCAGAGATGGAAACAGGGTGGATGAAAAACTGTTTTTT.

This rearrangement joins TRBV12-5 to TRBJ2-1; a possible D gene is TRBD2 (6 bases). Germline assignment: CDR1 LGHNT and CDR2 FRNRAP. The CDR3 has 17 residues. V was shortened by 0 bases and J by 3 bases, with 15 bases between the two germline ends. The CDR3 DNA reads as TGTGCTAGTGGTTTGGTCCACGGGGGTAAATTCTACAATGAGCAGTTCTTC. This gives the protein CASGLVHGGKFYNEQFF.